The clone carrying this T cell receptor beta chain is categorized as medium-sized. Antigen unknown. Adaptor-ligated barcode primers were used to amplify TRBV12-4/TRBJ1-2 clonotypes. TCRdb re-called the multiplex PCR reads with MiXCR, one entry per CDR3 protein. The sample lists about 1,200 distinct CDR3 sequences; roughly 25% were seen once. The length of the CDR3 is 12 residues. Trimming removed 0 bases at V and 8 bases at J, with 7 bases between. Tregs were sorted as CD4+CD25+CD127-/low cells. Study-level points and caveats: The TCR gene usage of tumor memory CD4+ T cells clustered together with blood and lymph node memory CD4+ cells and with lymph node naive CD4+ cells. Tumor Treg TCRs overlapped most with tumor naive CD4+ cells.

J is TRBJ1-2 and V is TRBV12-3 or TRBV12-4; unclear D gene. The clonotype was recovered from a female donor with breast cancer. Sequenced input: tumor-infiltrating Tregs sorted from the breast tumor. The CDR3 DNA reads TGTGCCAGCAGTTTAGCCGCCAGGGGCTACACCTTC. Translation: CASSLAARGYTF.